Listed below are T cell receptor beta chains from one sample, sequenced in a study of blood T cell repertoires in COVID-19. Assay: immunoSEQ multiplex PCR; the TCRdb copy retains only in-frame clones and omits some. The table includes approximately 240,000 clones, approximately 86% detected once. The sample taken for sequencing was peripheral blood. Receptors were obtained from a woman aged 25 to 39 who had recovered from COVID-19. The CDR3 runs from the conserved cysteine through the conserved F or W. D genes are given only for firm matches. Size is stated for part of the rows, as once, few or many counts, or as a class when the clone is expanded.

V gene	J gene	D gene	clone size	CDR3 protein	CDR3 DNA
TRBV4-3	TRBJ1-3	.	.	CASSQDLPLGLVGGNTIYF	TGCGCCAGCAGCCAAGATTTACCCCTGGGCTTGGTAGGTGGAAACACCATATATTTT
TRBV2	TRBJ1-5	TRBD1	.	CASSIDREQPQHF	TGTGCCAGCAGTATAGACAGGGAACAGCCCCAGCATTTT
TRBV11-2	TRBJ1-3	.	.	CASSLEPGMDTIYF	TGTGCCAGCAGCTTGGAACCAGGGATGGACACCATATATTTT
TRBV9	TRBJ2-3	TRBD2	.	CASSVNLAGGRDTQYF	TGTGCCAGCAGCGTCAACCTAGCGGGGGGGCGGGATACGCAGTATTTT
TRBV19	TRBJ1-5	TRBD1	once	CASSTARTGGSQPQHF	TGTGCCAGTAGTACCGCTCGGACAGGGGGCAGTCAGCCCCAGCATTTT
TRBV7-9	TRBJ2-3	.	.	CASSPPGRGTDTQYF	TGTGCCAGCAGCCCGCCGGGCAGGGGAACGGATACGCAGTATTTT
TRBV10-2	TRBJ2-7	TRBD2	.	CASSDQLAGVTYEQYF	TGCGCCAGCAGTGACCAACTAGCGGGGGTAACCTACGAGCAGTACTTC
TRBV29-1	TRBJ2-1	.	.	CSVYTGQNNEQFF	TGCAGCGTTTATACTGGACAAAACAATGAGCAGTTCTTC
TRBV19	TRBJ1-2	TRBD1	once	CASRAGTGNYGYTF	TGTGCCAGTAGGGCCGGGACAGGGAACTATGGCTACACCTTC
TRBV9	TRBJ2-1	TRBD2	.	CASSARGGPSNEQFF	TGTGCCAGCAGCGCCCGGGGGGGCCCGAGTAATGAGCAGTTCTTC
TRBV6-5	TRBJ1-1	.	.	CASSYDRTGTEAFF	TGTGCCAGCAGTTACGACCGAACGGGCACTGAAGCTTTCTTT
TRBV7-3	TRBJ1-3	TRBD1	.	CASSPTGGTGNTIYF	TGTGCCAGCAGCCCGACAGGGGGCACTGGAAACACCATATATTTT
TRBV2	TRBJ2-1	.	.	CASSTGQGGNEQFF	TGTGCCAGCAGTACCGGACAAGGGGGCAATGAGCAGTTCTTC
TRBV11-3	TRBJ2-2	.	.	CASSLGGGSTGELFF	TGTGCCAGCAGCTTAGGTGGGGGGAGCACCGGGGAGCTGTTTTTT
TRBV3-1/TRBV3-2	TRBJ1-6	.	few	CASSPSPGQSSPLHF	TGTGCCAGCAGCCCCTCACCGGGACAATCATCACCCCTCCACTTT
TRBV20-1	TRBJ2-7	.	.	CSASNNYEQYF	TGCAGTGCTAGCAACAACTACGAGCAGTACTTC
TRBV6-1	TRBJ2-5	.	once	CASSEGFEVKTQYF	TGTGCCAGCAGTGAAGGGTTTGAGGTAAAGACCCAGTACTTC
TRBV6-1	TRBJ2-5	TRBD2	.	CASSELAGGPQETQYF	TGTGCCAGCAGTGAGCTAGCGGGGGGGCCCCAAGAGACCCAGTACTTC
TRBV28	TRBJ2-1	TRBD2	.	CASSSRTSGSYEQFF	TGTGCCAGCAGTTCTCGGACTAGCGGGTCATATGAGCAGTTCTTC
TRBV7-2	TRBJ2-3	.	.	CASSLSGGYSTDTQYF	TGTGCCAGCAGCCTGTCGGGGGGCTACTCCACAGATACGCAGTATTTT
TRBV3-1/TRBV3-2	TRBJ1-2	.	.	CASSQPGSWGGDGYTF	TGTGCCAGCAGCCAACCCGGTAGCTGGGGGGGGGATGGCTACACCTTC
TRBV6-5	TRBJ1-5	.	.	CASSYGHPADSPQHF	TGTGCCAGCAGTTACGGCCACCCGGCGGATAGTCCCCAGCATTTT
TRBV25-1	TRBJ2-3	.	.	CASRVSGAPTDTQYF	TGTGCCAGCAGGGTCTCAGGGGCGCCCACAGATACGCAGTATTTT
TRBV29-1	TRBJ1-2	.	.	CSVEGSLNYGYTF	TGCAGCGTTGAAGGCAGTCTCAACTATGGCTACACCTTC
TRBV7-9	TRBJ2-7	TRBD1	few	CASSPIRDRAYEQYF	TGTGCCAGCAGCCCCATCCGGGACAGGGCCTACGAGCAGTACTTC
TRBV5-6	TRBJ1-4	.	many	CASSLGPGSTNEKLFF	TGTGCCAGCAGCTTGGGCCCGGGGTCTACTAATGAAAAACTGTTTTTT
TRBV2	TRBJ1-1	TRBD1	few	CALRRQGLTEAFF	TGTGCCCTACGCCGACAGGGTTTGACTGAAGCTTTCTTT
TRBV2	TRBJ2-1	TRBD2	.	CASKTSENYNEQFF	TGTGCCAGCAAGACTAGCGAGAACTACAATGAGCAGTTCTTC
TRBV30	TRBJ2-3	.	.	CAWSSQADTQYF	TGTGCCTGGAGTTCTCAGGCAGATACGCAGTATTTT
TRBV6-5	TRBJ2-3	TRBD1	.	CASSYPGQGDTQYF	TGTGCCAGCAGTTATCCGGGACAGGGAGATACGCAGTATTTT
TRBV19	TRBJ2-1	TRBD2	.	CASTPGLAGGHYNEQFF	TGTGCCAGTACCCCGGGGCTAGCGGGGGGTCATTACAATGAGCAGTTCTTC
TRBV2	TRBJ2-5	.	.	CASSELTIQETQYF	TGTGCCAGCAGTGAATTGACTATTCAAGAGACCCAGTACTTC